One and the same sample provided the 3 T cell receptor beta chains below, sequenced in a study of blood T cell repertoires in COVID-19 (dated by TCRdb to the early 2020s). Libraries were prepared through the immunoSEQ multiplex PCR assay. Drawn from immuneACCESS, this table holds only the in-frame rearrangements with V and J called that TCRdb kept. Clones are partly lost; checked studies trace under half to an unresolved V gene and leave the rest unexplained. The sample data list more than 100,000 clones, and more than 80% of these were observed just once. The ten biggest clones cover 3.5% of the sample. Sequenced sample: peripheral blood. The receptor set was obtained from a woman aged 55 to 70 with acute or convalescent COVID-19.

This chain uses TRBV9 with TRBJ1-2; D call uncertain. The germline V and J ends were trimmed by 0 bases and 3 bases, with 9 bases remaining between them. CDR1 and CDR2 (germline): SGDLS, YYNGEE. The CDR3 is 14 amino acids. Written as DNA, the CDR3 is TGTGCCAGCAGCGTAGCTAGAAATGACTATGGCTACACCTTC. Translation: CASSVARNDYGYTF.

The J gene is TRBJ1-4, the V gene TRBV19; possible D gene TRBD1, 5 bases. CDR1 and CDR2 from the germline V gene are LNHDA and SQIVND (reference sequence). CDR3 length: 15 residues. The V end lost 4 bases, the J end lost 3 bases, and 12 bases lay between the germline ends. In nucleotides, the CDR3 is TGTGCCAGTAGTAGAAGGGGAACATCTAATGAAAAACTGTTTTTT. Protein: CASSRRGTSNEKLFF.

This clone is a singleton in its sample. The chain employs TRBV10-3 and TRBJ2-1; 8 bases match TRBD2. The CDR3 totals 15 residues. Trimming removed 7 bases from V and 0 bases from J; junction bases left unmatched: 5. Germline values: CDR1 ENHRY, CDR2 SYGVKD. CDR3 nucleotides: TGTGCCATCACGCAGCGGGAGCTCTCCTACAATGAGCAGTTCTTC. Its translation is CAITQRELSYNEQFF.